This passage covers 26 T cell receptor beta chains from one sample sequenced in a study of shared clonotypes between healthy human individuals. TCRdb's table, derived via immunoSEQ multiplex PCR, lists solely in-frame clones and lacks some. The repertoire holds 700,000 to 950,000 clones, with around 96% as singletons. CD45RO-negative cells were positively selected for CCR7, leaving out terminally differentiated effector memory CD45RA+ cells. Sequenced input: naive CD8+ T cells sorted from blood. All receptors come from a man younger than 45 in good health.

This clone has more than one count but fewer than ten. The chain has TRBV2 and TRBJ2-7, with a weak D call TRBD1 (6 bases). Trimming left V 3 bases short and J 2 bases short, with 14 bases between. CDR1 and CDR2 from the germline V gene are SNHLY and FYNNEI. CDR3 size: 15 residues. This CDR3 is CASSESWDNTYEQYF. The CDR3 DNA reads as TGTGCCAGCAGTGAGAGTTGGGACAATACCTACGAGCAGTACTTC.

Worth noting for this clone: Germline and junction disagree at one end, which may indicate a read error. CDR3 coding DNA: TGTGCCAGTAGTATACTTTCGGGGGCAGGGATGGGGAACGCTGAAGCTTTCTTT. Protein product: CASSILSGAGMGNAEAFF. The chain couples TRBV19 to TRBJ1-1; tentative D call: TRBD1 (6 bases). CDR1 LNHDA and CDR2 SQIVND come from the germline V gene (reference sequence). This CDR3 spans 18 amino acids. Filled out from reference TRBV19 and TRBJ1-1, the complete variable domain reads DGGITQSPKYLFRKEGQNVTLSCEQNLNHDAMYWYRQDPGQGLRLIYYSQIVNDFQKGDIAEGYSVSREKKESFPLTVTSAQKNPTAFYLCASSILSGAGMGNAEAFFGQGTRLTVV.

In the case of this clone: Other DNA sequences from this sample encode an identical CDR3 as well. The chain carries TRBV28 and TRBJ2-7, with TRBD2 matching 14 bases. Germline V gene lookup returns CDR1 MDHEN and CDR2 SYDVKM. This CDR3 contains 15 residues. After removal of 5 bases from V and 3 bases from J, the junction contained 3 bases not matched to a gene. In DNA, the CDR3 is TGTGCCAGCAGTCTTGGGACTAGCGGGAGCTACGAGCAGTACTTC. This gives the protein CASSLGTSGSYEQYF.

On this clone: This sample also contains other DNA sequences that code for the same CDR3. The chain recombines TRBV27 with TRBJ1-1, with D uncertain. The ends were cut back, 2 bases at V and 1 base at J, with 5 bases in the middle. The CDR3 length is 13 residues. Germline CDR1 MNHEY, CDR2 SMNVEV (reference sequence). The CDR3 is CASSLGPNTEAFF. The CDR3 DNA reads as TGTGCCAGCAGTTTAGGTCCGAACACTGAAGCTTTCTTT.

This clone is a singleton in its sample. The chain has TRBV11-3 and TRBJ2-1; 8 bases agree with TRBD2. The germline CDR1 and CDR2 sequences are SGHNT and YENEEA. The CDR3 has 15 residues. The V and J ends lost 1 base and 7 bases, in that order; junction bases with no gene match: 6. CDR3 loop: CASSLVRGDWNEQFF. The CDR3 nucleotides are TGTGCCAGCAGCTTAGTGCGGGGGGATTGGAATGAGCAGTTCTTC.

The rearrangement joins TRBV4-2 to TRBJ2-5, with TRBD2 matching 11 bases. V gave up 1 base and J gave up 9 bases; unmatched junction bases: 7. The CDR3 covers 15 residues. The germline V gene has CDR1 LGHNA and CDR2 YNFKEQ. In DNA, the CDR3 is TGTGCCAGCAGCCAAGGGACTAGCGGGCCCGCGTCCCAGTACTTC. Translating it yields CASSQGTSGPASQYF.

The chain joins TRBV21-1 to TRBJ2-7; TRBD1 is taken as the D call from the table, unchecked against the DNA. TRBV21-1 is reported as a pseudogene. The CDR3 runs 16 residues. The chain's CDR3 is CASSNPHRDRSDEQYF. CDR3 sequence (DNA): TGTGCCAGCAGCAACCCTCACCGGGACAGGTCGGACGAGCAGTACTTC.

This rearrangement joins TRBV28 to TRBJ1-2; D remains unclear. With 6 bases removed from V and 4 bases from J, the gap between germline ends came to 9 bases. The CDR3 runs to 12 residues. Germline CDR1 reads MDHEN; CDR2 reads SYDVKM. The CDR3 bases are TGTGCCAGCAGACACCGCGTCTATGGCTACACCTTC. Translation: CASRHRVYGYTF.

This chain links TRBV11-2 with TRBJ2-1; D possibly corresponds to TRBD1 (6 bases). This CDR3 comprises 14 residues. V was trimmed by 5 bases and J by 5 bases, leaving 13 bases between them. In germline, CDR1 is SGHAT, CDR2 FQNNGV. The CDR3 here is CASSRTESDNEQFF. The CDR3 region has the DNA TGTGCCAGCAGCCGGACAGAATCCGACAATGAGCAGTTCTTC.

V and J are TRBV25-1 and TRBJ1-1; perhaps TRBD1 as D (5 bases). The length of the CDR3 is 13 residues. Germline CDR1 MGHDK, CDR2 SYGVNS. V was pared by 6 bases and J by 4 bases, with 12 bases between. This chain's CDR3 is CASSSAGLTEAFF. The CDR3 DNA reads TGTGCCAGCAGCTCCGCGGGGCTCACTGAAGCTTTCTTT.

The CDR3 coding sequence is TGTGCCACCAGCAGAGATAACGGAGATACGCAGTATTTT. Translation gives CATSRDNGDTQYF. J is TRBJ2-3 and V is TRBV15; no firm D call. The V end lost 0 bases, the J end lost 5 bases, and 6 bases lay between the germline ends. This CDR3 contains 13 residues. Germline lookup yields CDR1 LNHNV and CDR2 YYDKDF (reference sequence).

The chain employs TRBV27 and TRBJ2-7; 7 bases are a match to TRBD2. Looked up from germline, CDR1 is MNHEY and CDR2 is SMNVEV (reference sequence). CDR3 length: 13 amino acids. The junction had 6 bases not matched to a gene; V was cut back by 6 bases and J by 4 bases. CDR3 coding DNA: TGTGCCAGCAGCCCCGGGGGGTGGTACGAGCAGTACTTC. This encodes CASSPGGWYEQYF.

This sequence joins TRBV7-2 and TRBJ2-7; 9 positions agree with TRBD1. This CDR3 is built from 12 residues. Trimming took 5 bases from V and 5 from J; bases not matched to a gene: 1. Looked up from germline, CDR1 is SGHTA and CDR2 is FQGNSA. CDR3 sequence: CASSGTGNEQYF. The CDR3 bases are TGTGCCAGCAGCGGGACAGGGAACGAGCAGTACTTC.

V is TRBV27 and J is TRBJ2-7; 7 positions match TRBD2. The CDR3 consists of 15 residues. Germline V gene lookup returns CDR1 MNHEY and CDR2 SMNVEV (reference sequence). Trimming removed 8 bases from V and 3 bases from J; junction bases left unmatched: 13. This CDR3 is CASSRGSGGVYEQYF. CDR3 DNA sequence: TGTGCCAGCTCGCGGGGATCGGGAGGTGTCTACGAGCAGTACTTC.

The chain has TRBV5-1 and TRBJ2-7; possibly TRBD1 or TRBD2 for D (5 bases each). CDR3 length equals 14 residues. Germline lookup yields CDR1 SGHRS and CDR2 YFSETQ. V was shortened by 0 bases and J by 2 bases, with 9 bases between the two germline ends. Here the CDR3 reads CASSLARGTYEQYF. The CDR3 DNA sequence: TGCGCCAGCAGCTTGGCCCGGGGCACCTACGAGCAGTACTTC.

The rearrangement links TRBV9 to TRBJ2-1; 7 bases are shared with TRBD1. Germline CDR1 SGDLS, CDR2 YYNGEE. The CDR3 sequence is 15 residues long. J was trimmed by 2 bases and V by 1 base; bases with no gene match: 3. This chain's CDR3 is CASSVWGTAYNEQFF. The CDR3 DNA reads as TGTGCCAGCAGCGTATGGGGGACAGCCTACAATGAGCAGTTCTTC.

The sample holds one count of this clone. The V gene is TRBV7-4, the J gene TRBJ1-4; 10 bases are shared with TRBD1. J lost 5 bases, V lost 4 bases, and 7 bases had no gene match. CDR1 SGHVT and CDR2 SQSDAQ come from the germline V gene. This CDR3 comprises 16 residues. The CDR3 coding sequence is TGTGCCAGCAGCTACGACAGGGGGCTGATCAATGAAAAACTGTTTTTT. Translation gives CASSYDRGLINEKLFF.

The chain combines TRBV27 with TRBJ1-5; no definite D call. The germline gives CDR1 MNHEY, CDR2 SMNVEV (reference sequence). This CDR3 comprises 15 residues. Trimming left V 5 bases short and J 5 bases short, with 16 bases between. This CDR3 is CASSGLGQFDQPQHF. CDR3 coding DNA: TGTGCCAGCAGTGGGTTAGGCCAGTTTGATCAGCCCCAGCATTTT.

This clone was seen ten or more times. DNA of the CDR3: TGTGCCAGCAGCCAACGAGGGACAGGGACAAATCAGCCCCAGCATTTT. Amino acid sequence: CASSQRGTGTNQPQHF. The chain uses TRBV7-2 and TRBJ1-5, with TRBD1 matching 9 bases. The V gene end was trimmed by 5 bases and the J gene end by 4 bases; junction bases not matched to a gene: 9. The length of the CDR3 is 16 residues. The V gene's germline CDR1 is SGHTA and CDR2 FQGNSA.

The V gene is TRBV5-1, the J gene TRBJ2-7; the D is unclear. The germline gives CDR1 SGHRS, CDR2 YFSETQ. Trimming shortened V by 0 bases and J by 5 bases, and 15 bases separated the two germline ends. The CDR3 runs to 15 residues. The CDR3 loop reads CASSLDAVSSDEQYF. DNA for the CDR3: TGCGCCAGCAGCTTGGATGCGGTCTCCTCGGACGAGCAGTACTTC.

A word on this clone: The sample has other DNA sequences that encode this CDR3 too. The gene calls are TRBV5-1 and TRBJ2-1, with D perhaps matching TRBD1 (5 bases). V was shortened by 0 bases and J by 4 bases, with 11 bases between the two germline ends. This CDR3 comprises 15 residues. Germline CDR1 SGHRS, CDR2 YFSETQ. CDR3 sequence reads: CASSLAAGSYNEQFF. CDR3 DNA sequence: TGCGCCAGCAGCTTGGCGGCAGGGTCGTACAATGAGCAGTTCTTC.

The V call is TRBV2, the J call TRBJ2-5; D is ambiguous. V was clipped by 10 bases and J by 4 bases, with 10 bases between them. The CDR3 is made up of 11 amino acids. CDR1 is SNHLY, CDR2 FYNNEI, per germline. DNA for the CDR3: TGTGCCATCATTGGGCGAGAGACCCAGTACTTC. This translates into CAIIGRETQYF.

V gene TRBV29-1 combines with J gene TRBJ2-5, with 7 bases that match TRBD2. With 3 bases clipped from V and 10 bases from J, the junction kept 5 bases outside the gene matches. This CDR3 comprises 11 residues. CDR1 is SQVTM and CDR2 is ANQGSEA in the germline V gene. CDR3 DNA sequence: TGCAGCGTTGACCTCCGCGGGGGCCAGTACTTC. Protein product: CSVDLRGGQYF. Full variable domain (missing parts from reference TRBV29-1 and TRBJ2-5): SAVISQKPSRDICQRGTSLTIQCQVDSQVTMMFWYRQQPGQSLTLIATANQGSEATYESGFVIDKFPISRPNLTFSTLTVSNMSPEDSSIYLCSVDLRGGQYFGPGTRLLVL.

The chain joins TRBV12-5 to TRBJ1-1; TRBD1 matches 9 bases. The length of the CDR3 is 16 residues. V dropped 4 bases and J dropped 1; count of bases not matched to a gene: 7. CDR1 and CDR2 (germline): LGHNT, FRNRAP. In nucleotides, the CDR3 is TGTGCTAGTGGTTCCCCGGGACAGGGCTCGAACACTGAAGCTTTCTTT. It codes for CASGSPGQGSNTEAFF.

Comments on this clone: At one end the junction does not follow the germline gene, possibly because of a read error. The sample has other DNA sequences that encode this CDR3 too. The chain couples TRBV13 to TRBJ2-7; possibly TRBD1 for D (6 bases). This CDR3 has 13 residues. Germline V gene sequence: CDR1 PRHDT, CDR2 FYEKMQ (reference sequence). CDR3 DNA sequence: TGTGCCAGCAGCCTAGGACAGTCCTACGAGCAGTACTTC. It yields the protein CASSLGQSYEQYF.

This rearrangement joins TRBV5-1 to TRBJ2-5; D might be TRBD2 (5 bases). Germline CDR1 and CDR2: SGHRS and YFSETQ. This CDR3 has 14 amino acids. The germline V and J ends were trimmed by 4 bases and 0 bases, with 10 bases remaining between them. The CDR3 nucleotides read TGCGCCAGCAGCCCCCGGGGTTACCAAGAGACCCAGTACTTC. This codes for CASSPRGYQETQYF. The full variable domain, rest sourced from reference TRBV5-1 and TRBJ2-5, is KAGVTQTPRYLIKTRGQQVTLSCSPISGHRSVSWYQQTPGQGLQFLFEYFSETQRNKGNFPGRFSGRQFSNSRSEMNVSTLELGDSALYLCASSPRGYQETQYFGPGTRLLVL.